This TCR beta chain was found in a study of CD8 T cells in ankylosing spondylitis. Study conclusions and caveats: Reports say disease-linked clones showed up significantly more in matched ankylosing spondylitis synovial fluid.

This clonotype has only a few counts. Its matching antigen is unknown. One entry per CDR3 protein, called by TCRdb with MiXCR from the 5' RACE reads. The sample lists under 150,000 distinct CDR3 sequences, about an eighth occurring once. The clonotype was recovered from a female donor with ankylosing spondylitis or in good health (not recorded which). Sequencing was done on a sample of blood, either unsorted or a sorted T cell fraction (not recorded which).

The DNA for the CDR3 is TGTGCCAGCAGCCAAGGGGTACGGCAGTTCTTC. Translation gives CASSQGVRQFF. This rearrangement joins TRBV14 to TRBJ2-1, with D unresolved. Germline V lookup: CDR1 SGHDN, CDR2 FVKESK. The CDR3 runs to 11 residues. The V end was cut by 1 base, the J end by 12 bases, with 7 bases between.